This T cell receptor beta chain appears in the sequencing data of a study of CD8 T cells in Susac syndrome. RNA in amounts of roughly 0.5 to 1 ug was reverse transcribed with random hexamers. In TCRdb, the immunoSEQ multiplex PCR reads were re-called with MiXCR into one record per CDR3 protein. The sample has more than 110,000 distinct CDR3 sequences; 90% to 95% are singletons. CDR1 is SQVTM and CDR2 is ANQGSEA in the germline V gene. The CDR3 loop spans 12 amino acids. V lost 6 bases to trimming and J lost 2 bases, with 11 bases between them. Material for sequencing was CD8+ T cells from PBMCs. The TCR sequence derives from a human donor in good health. The rearrangement joins TRBV29-1 to TRBJ2-7; no firm D call. The CDR3, as DNA: TGCAGCGTCCTGACGAACACCTACGAGCAGTACTTC. Amino acids: CSVLTNTYEQYF.